This record concerns one TCR beta chain sequence. What it binds is unknown. The sample belongs to a study of spatial heterogeneity in lung cancer. On the study more broadly: Among detected sequences, beta-chain ones consistently exceeded alpha-chain ones in number.

As to time point: sample taken at primary tumor resection. Samples were obtained from about 75 donors, all untreated early-stage non-small cell lung cancer patients. In each case, whole RNA from tumor, nontumor lung or frozen PBMC was sequenced unsorted. Each CDR3 protein gets one entry after TCRdb re-called the 5' RACE reads with MiXCR. The sample consists of about 3,100 distinct CDR3 sequences, roughly 12% of them appearing once. Overall study results and limits: Counts of expanded alpha and beta TCRs within tumors tracked the tumor nonsynonymous mutation count. Ubiquitous and regional nonsynonymous mutations were each tracked by the matching count of ubiquitous or regional expanded TCRs.

The receptor comes from a male donor with early-stage non-small cell lung cancer. This sample comprised lung tumor tissue, obtained at surgery.

This CDR3 reads CASSIGGRNTEAFF. The CDR3, as DNA: TGTGCCAGTAGTATTGGGGGTCGGAACACTGAAGCTTTCTTT. The rearrangement joins TRBV19 to TRBJ1-1; a possible D gene is TRBD1 (5 bases). Germline V gene data show CDR1 as LNHDA and CDR2 as SQIVND (reference sequence). Trimming took 3 bases from V and 1 from J, leaving 9 bases between them. This CDR3 region has 14 residues. Combining the CDR3 with reference TRBV19 and TRBJ1-1 gives the whole variable domain DGGITQSPKYLFRKEGQNVTLSCEQNLNHDAMYWYRQDPGQGLRLIYYSQIVNDFQKGDIAEGYSVSREKKESFPLTVTSAQKNPTAFYLCASSIGGRNTEAFFGQGTRLTVV.